This T cell receptor beta chain was identified in a study of shared clonotypes between healthy human individuals. Produced via immunoSEQ multiplex PCR; TCRdb's table is partial and in-frame only. Among some 2 million clones listed, roughly 94% were seen once. This CDR3 region has 16 residues. Germline CDR1 is ENHRY and CDR2 is SYGVKD. After removal of 0 bases from V and 5 bases from J, the junction contained 5 bases not matched to a gene. The sequence came from a man between 18 and 35 years old in good health. The chain combines TRBV10-3 with TRBJ2-3; 10 bases fit TRBD2. The sample comprised naive CD4+ T cells sorted from blood. Subset given: CD45RA+ positively selected. Here the CDR3 DNA reads TGTGCCATCAGTGAGTCAGGAGCGGGAGGGAGAGATACGCAGTATTTT. Protein sequence: CAISESGAGGRDTQYF.